This T cell receptor (beta chain) was observed in a study of T cells after yellow fever vaccination. From germline, CDR1 is WSHSY and CDR2 SAAADI. The CDR3 runs 17 residues. Losses at the gene ends were 4 bases for V and 1 base for J; bases not matched to a gene: 5. The TCR cDNA carried a universal primer site and UMIs from 5'RACE template switching. From the 5' RACE reads, TCRdb called clonotypes with MiXCR, one entry per CDR3 protein. The profile covers 340,000 or so distinct CDR3 sequences, with under 15% appearing a single time and 2.5% to 4% taken by the ten largest. Sequencing was performed on CD4+ T cells sorted from PBMCs, taken 15 days after the yellow fever booster vaccination. This receptor was taken from a young man who received the YFV17D yellow fever vaccine. This chain links TRBV10-2 with TRBJ1-6; 9 bases align to TRBD1. The CDR3 region is CASSAPGQGSYNSPLHF. The CDR3 region has the DNA TGCGCCAGCAGTGCACCGGGACAGGGATCCTATAATTCACCCCTCCACTTT.